The clone carrying this T cell receptor beta chain was seen more than once but under ten times. What it binds is unknown. There are 15 residues in the CDR3. Between the trimmed V and J ends, which lost 4 bases and 3 bases, there was a span of 16 bases. The germline V gene encodes CDR1 SGHRS and CDR2 YFSETQ. Time point indicated: patch test 1, 2 weeks after DPC sensitization. Sample treatment: therapeutic diphenylcyclopropenone sensitization with weekly scalp DPC. Using its own MiXCR run on the RACE reads, TCRdb lists one record per CDR3 protein. Among tens of thousands of distinct CDR3 sequences listed, 8% to 11% were seen once. These data originate in a study of human T cells and chemical hapten exposure. Study-level information: The study enrolled mostly female patients with alopecia areata, totalis or universalis. Small pooled library volume differences chiefly drove per-sample TCR yield variation.

Study outcomes and limitations: Expanded TCRs produced significantly more large CDR3 similarity clusters than controls did.

The chain employs TRBV5-1 and TRBJ1-1; D may be TRBD1 (6 bases). Sequencing was performed on whole blood, taken in connection with sensitization to the hapten diphenylcyclopropenone (DPC). The TCR was taken from a man aged 35-49 years with alopecia areata. Some clones in this sample may be carry-over from other donors' samples. The CDR3 is CASSPEGGRDTEAFF. The CDR3 coding sequence is TGCGCCAGCAGCCCCGAGGGGGGTCGAGACACTGAAGCTTTCTTT.